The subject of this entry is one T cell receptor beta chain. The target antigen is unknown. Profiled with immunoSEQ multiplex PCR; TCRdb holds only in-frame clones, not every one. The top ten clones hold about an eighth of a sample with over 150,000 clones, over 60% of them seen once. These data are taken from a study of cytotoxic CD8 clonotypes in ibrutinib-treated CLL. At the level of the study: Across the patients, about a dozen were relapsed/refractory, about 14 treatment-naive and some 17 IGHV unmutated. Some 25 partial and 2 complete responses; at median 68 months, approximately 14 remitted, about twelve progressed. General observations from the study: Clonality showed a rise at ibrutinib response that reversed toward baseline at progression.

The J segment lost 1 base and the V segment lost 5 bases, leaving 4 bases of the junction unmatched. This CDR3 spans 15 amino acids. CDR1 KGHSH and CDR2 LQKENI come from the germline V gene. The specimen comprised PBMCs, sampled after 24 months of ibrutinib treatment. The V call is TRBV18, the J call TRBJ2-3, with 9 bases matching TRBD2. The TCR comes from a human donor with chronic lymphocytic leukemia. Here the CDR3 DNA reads TGTGCCAGCTCAGAACGGACTAGCGGCACAGATACGCAGTATTTT. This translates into CASSERTSGTDTQYF.